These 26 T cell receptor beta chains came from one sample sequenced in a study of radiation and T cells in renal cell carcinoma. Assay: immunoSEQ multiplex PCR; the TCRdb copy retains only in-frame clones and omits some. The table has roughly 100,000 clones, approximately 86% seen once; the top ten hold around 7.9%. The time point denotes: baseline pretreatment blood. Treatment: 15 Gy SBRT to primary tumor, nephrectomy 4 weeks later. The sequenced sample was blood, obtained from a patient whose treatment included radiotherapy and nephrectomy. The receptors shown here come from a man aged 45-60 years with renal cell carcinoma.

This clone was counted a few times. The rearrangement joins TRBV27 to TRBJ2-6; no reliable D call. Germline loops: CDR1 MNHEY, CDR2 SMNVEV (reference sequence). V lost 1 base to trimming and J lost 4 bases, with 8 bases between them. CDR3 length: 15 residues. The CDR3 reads CASSLFGAGANVLTF. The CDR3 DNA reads TGTGCCAGCAGTTTATTTGGAGCCGGGGCCAACGTCCTGACTTTC.

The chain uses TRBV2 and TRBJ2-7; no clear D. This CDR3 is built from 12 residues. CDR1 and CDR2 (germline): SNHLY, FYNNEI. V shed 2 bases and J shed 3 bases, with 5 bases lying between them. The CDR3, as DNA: TGTGCCAGCAGTGAATCTGGCTACGAGCAGTACTTC. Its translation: CASSESGYEQYF. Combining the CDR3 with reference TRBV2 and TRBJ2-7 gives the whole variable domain EPEVTQTPSHQVTQMGQEVILRCVPISNHLYFYWYRQILGQKVEFLVSFYNNEISEKSEIFDDQFSVERPDGSNFTLKIRSTKLEDSAMYFCASSESGYEQYFGPGTRLTVT.

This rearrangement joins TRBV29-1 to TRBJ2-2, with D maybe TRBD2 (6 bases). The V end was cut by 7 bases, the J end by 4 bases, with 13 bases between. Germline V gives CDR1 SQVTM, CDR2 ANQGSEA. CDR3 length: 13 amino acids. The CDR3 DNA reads TGCAGCGGGAGGGGAGGCGGCACCGGGGAGCTGTTTTTT. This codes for CSGRGGGTGELFF.

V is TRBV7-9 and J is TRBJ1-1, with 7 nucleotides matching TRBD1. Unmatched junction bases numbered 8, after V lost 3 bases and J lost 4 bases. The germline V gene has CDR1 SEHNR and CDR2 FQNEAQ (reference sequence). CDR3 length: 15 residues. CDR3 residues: CASSLDDRVGTEAFF. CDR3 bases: TGTGCCAGCAGCTTGGACGACAGGGTCGGCACTGAAGCTTTCTTT.

The CDR3 region is CASNGQTGDAYGYTF. CDR3 nucleotides: TGTGCCAGCAACGGCCAGACAGGGGATGCCTATGGCTACACCTTC. The chain combines TRBV6-5 with TRBJ1-2; 8 bases are shared with TRBD1. J gave up 4 bases and V 7 bases, and 11 bases lay outside the gene matches. CDR3 length: 15 residues. Germline V gene lookup returns CDR1 MNHEY and CDR2 SVGAGI.

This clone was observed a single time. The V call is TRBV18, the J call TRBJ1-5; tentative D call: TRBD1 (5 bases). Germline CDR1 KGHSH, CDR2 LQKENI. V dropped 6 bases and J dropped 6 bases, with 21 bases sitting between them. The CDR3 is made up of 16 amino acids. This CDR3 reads CASSDGAGRSSQPQHF. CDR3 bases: TGTGCCAGCTCCGACGGGGCAGGTCGGTCCAGTCAGCCCCAGCATTTT.

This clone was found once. CDR3 in DNA: TGTGCCATCAGTGTAACTAGCGGGAGGGCAGGCTCCTACGAGCAGTACTTC. Its protein product is CAISVTSGRAGSYEQYF. This rearrangement joins TRBV10-3 to TRBJ2-7; 13 nucleotides line up with TRBD2. CDR1 and CDR2 (germline): ENHRY, SYGVKD. The V gene end was trimmed by 4 bases and the J gene end by 0 bases; junction bases not matched to a gene: 6. CDR3 size: 17 residues.

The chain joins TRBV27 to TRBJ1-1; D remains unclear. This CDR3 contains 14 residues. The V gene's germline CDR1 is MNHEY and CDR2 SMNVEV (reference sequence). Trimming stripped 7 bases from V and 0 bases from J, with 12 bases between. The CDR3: CASTGGLLNTEAFF. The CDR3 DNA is TGTGCCAGCACGGGTGGGCTTTTGAACACTGAAGCTTTCTTT.

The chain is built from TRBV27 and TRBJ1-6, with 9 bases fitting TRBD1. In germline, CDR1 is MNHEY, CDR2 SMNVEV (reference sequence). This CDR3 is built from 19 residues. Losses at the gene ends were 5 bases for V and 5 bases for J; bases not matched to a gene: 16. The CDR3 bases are TGTGCCAGCAGTGCGTCCCGGGACAGGGTCTGGGGCGATAATTCACCCCTCCACTTT. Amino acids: CASSASRDRVWGDNSPLHF.

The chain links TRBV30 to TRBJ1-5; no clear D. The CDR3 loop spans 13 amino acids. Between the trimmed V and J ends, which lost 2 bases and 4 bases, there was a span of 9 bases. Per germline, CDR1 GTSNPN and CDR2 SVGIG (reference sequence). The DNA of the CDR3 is TGTGCCTGGAGTCACTCAGGAAATCAGCCCCAGCATTTT. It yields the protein CAWSHSGNQPQHF.

The CDR3 DNA sequence: TGTGCCAGCAGCTTAGACAGGTTTGATCAGCCCCAGCATTTT. Amino acid sequence: CASSLDRFDQPQHF. This chain connects TRBV7-9 to TRBJ1-5; maybe TRBD1 (5 bases). Germline values: CDR1 SEHNR, CDR2 FQNEAQ (reference sequence). Trimming shortened V by 1 base and J by 5 bases, and 9 bases separated the two germline ends. CDR3 length: 14 residues.

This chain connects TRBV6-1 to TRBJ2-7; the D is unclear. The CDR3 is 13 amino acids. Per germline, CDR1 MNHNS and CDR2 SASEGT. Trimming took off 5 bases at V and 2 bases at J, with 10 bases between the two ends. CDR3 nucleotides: TGTGCCAGCAGTCTAAGAAACGCCTACGAGCAGTACTTC. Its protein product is CASSLRNAYEQYF.

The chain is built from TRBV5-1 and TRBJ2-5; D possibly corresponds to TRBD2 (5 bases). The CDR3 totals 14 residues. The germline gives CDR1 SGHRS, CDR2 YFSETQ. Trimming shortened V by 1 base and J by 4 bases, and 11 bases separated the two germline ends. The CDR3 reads CASSLTSFGETQYF. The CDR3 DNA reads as TGCGCCAGCAGCTTGACTAGTTTTGGAGAGACCCAGTACTTC. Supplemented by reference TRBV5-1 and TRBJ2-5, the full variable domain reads KAGVTQTPRYLIKTRGQQVTLSCSPISGHRSVSWYQQTPGQGLQFLFEYFSETQRNKGNFPGRFSGRQFSNSRSEMNVSTLELGDSALYLCASSLTSFGETQYFGPGTRLLVL.

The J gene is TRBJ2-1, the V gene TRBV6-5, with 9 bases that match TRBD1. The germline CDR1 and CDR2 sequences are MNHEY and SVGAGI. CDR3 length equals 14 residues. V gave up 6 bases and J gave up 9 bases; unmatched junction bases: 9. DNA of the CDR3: TGTGCCAGCAGAACAGGGGGCGGGAAGAGTGAGCAGTTCTTC. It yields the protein CASRTGGGKSEQFF.

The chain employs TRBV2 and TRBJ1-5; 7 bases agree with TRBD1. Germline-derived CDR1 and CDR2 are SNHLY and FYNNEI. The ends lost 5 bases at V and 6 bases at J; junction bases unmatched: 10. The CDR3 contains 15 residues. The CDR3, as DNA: TGTGCCAGCAGTCCTGAGACAGGGCCGGGTCAGCCCCAGCATTTT. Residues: CASSPETGPGQPQHF.

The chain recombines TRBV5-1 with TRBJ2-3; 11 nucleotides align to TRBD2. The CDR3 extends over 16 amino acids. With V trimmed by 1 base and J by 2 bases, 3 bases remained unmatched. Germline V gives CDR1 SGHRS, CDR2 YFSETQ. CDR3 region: CASSLPSGRYTDTQYF. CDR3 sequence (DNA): TGCGCCAGCAGCTTGCCTAGCGGGAGGTACACAGATACGCAGTATTTT.

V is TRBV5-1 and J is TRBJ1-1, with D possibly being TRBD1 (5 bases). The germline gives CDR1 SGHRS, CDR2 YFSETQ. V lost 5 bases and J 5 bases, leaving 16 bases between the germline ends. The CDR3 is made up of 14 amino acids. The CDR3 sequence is CASRQLPGYTEAFF. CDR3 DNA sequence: TGCGCCAGCAGGCAACTCCCAGGGTATACTGAAGCTTTCTTT. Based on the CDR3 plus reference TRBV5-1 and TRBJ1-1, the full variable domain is KAGVTQTPRYLIKTRGQQVTLSCSPISGHRSVSWYQQTPGQGLQFLFEYFSETQRNKGNFPGRFSGRQFSNSRSEMNVSTLELGDSALYLCASRQLPGYTEAFFGQGTRLTVV.

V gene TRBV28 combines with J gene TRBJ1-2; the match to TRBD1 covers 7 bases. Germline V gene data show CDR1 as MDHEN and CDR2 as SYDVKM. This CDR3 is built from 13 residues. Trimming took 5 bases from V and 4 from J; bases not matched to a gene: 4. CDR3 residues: CASSRDSGYGYTF. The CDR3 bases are TGTGCCAGCAGTCGGGACAGCGGCTATGGCTACACCTTC.

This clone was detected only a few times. The CDR3, as DNA: TGTGCCAGCACCGAAGCTGGGTATGGAAACACCATATATTTT. It yields the protein CASTEAGYGNTIYF. The chain has TRBV2 and TRBJ1-3; no firm D call. The CDR3 is made up of 14 amino acids. Trimming pared 7 bases from V and 3 bases from J, leaving 13 bases between. The germline V gene encodes CDR1 SNHLY and CDR2 FYNNEI.

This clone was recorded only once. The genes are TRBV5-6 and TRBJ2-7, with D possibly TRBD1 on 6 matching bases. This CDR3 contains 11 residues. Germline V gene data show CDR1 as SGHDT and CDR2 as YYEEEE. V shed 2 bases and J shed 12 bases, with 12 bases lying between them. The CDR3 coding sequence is TGTGCCAGCAGCTTCGACAGGTTATGGTACTTC. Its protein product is CASSFDRLWYF.

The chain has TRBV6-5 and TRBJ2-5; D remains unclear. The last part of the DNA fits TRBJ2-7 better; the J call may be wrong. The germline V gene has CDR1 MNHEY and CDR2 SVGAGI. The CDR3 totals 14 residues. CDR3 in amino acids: CASSLNSFLNEQYF. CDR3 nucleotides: TGTGCCAGCAGTTTAAATAGTTTCCTCAACGAGCAGTACTTC.

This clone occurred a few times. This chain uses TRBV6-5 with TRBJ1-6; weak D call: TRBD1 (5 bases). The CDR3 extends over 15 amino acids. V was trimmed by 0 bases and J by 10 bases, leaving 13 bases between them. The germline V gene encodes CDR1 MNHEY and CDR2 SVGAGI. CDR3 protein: CASSYSGTGESPLHF. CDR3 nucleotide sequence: TGTGCCAGCAGTTACTCTGGGACCGGGGAATCACCCCTCCACTTT.

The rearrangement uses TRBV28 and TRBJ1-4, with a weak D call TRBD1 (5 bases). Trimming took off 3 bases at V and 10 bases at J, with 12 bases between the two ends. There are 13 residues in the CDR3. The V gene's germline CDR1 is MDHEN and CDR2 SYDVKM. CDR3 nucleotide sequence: TGTGCCAGCAGTTTGGGGGGATTAGGAAAACTGTTTTTT. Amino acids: CASSLGGLGKLFF. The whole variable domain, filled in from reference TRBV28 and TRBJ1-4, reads DVKVTQSSRYLVKRTGEKVFLECVQDMDHENMFWYRQDPGLGLRLIYFSYDVKMKEKGDIPEGYSVSREKKERFSLILESASTNQTSMYLCASSLGGLGKLFFGSGTQLSVL.

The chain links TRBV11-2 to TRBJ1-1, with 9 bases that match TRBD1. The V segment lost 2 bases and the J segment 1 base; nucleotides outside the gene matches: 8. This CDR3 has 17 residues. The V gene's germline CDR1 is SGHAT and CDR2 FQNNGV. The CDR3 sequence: CASSLRGPGQGNTEAFF. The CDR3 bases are TGTGCCAGCAGCTTACGGGGACCGGGACAGGGGAACACTGAAGCTTTCTTT.

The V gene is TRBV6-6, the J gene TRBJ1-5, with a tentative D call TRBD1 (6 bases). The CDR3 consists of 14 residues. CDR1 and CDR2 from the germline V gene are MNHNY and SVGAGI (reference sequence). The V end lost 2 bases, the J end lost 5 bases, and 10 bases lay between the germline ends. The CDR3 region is CASSYDRQDQPQHF. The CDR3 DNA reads TGTGCCAGCAGTTACGACAGGCAAGATCAGCCCCAGCATTTT.

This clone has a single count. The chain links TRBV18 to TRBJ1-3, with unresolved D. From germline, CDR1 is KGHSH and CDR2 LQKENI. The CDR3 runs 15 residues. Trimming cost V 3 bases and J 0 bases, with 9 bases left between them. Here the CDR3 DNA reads TGTGCCAGCTCACCGAGGACGGACTCTGGAAACACCATATATTTT. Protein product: CASSPRTDSGNTIYF. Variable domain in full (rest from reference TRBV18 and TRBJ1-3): NAGVMQNPRHLVRRRGQEARLRCSPMKGHSHVYWYRQLPEEGLKFMVYLQKENIIDESGMPKERFSAEFPKEGPSILRIQQVVRGDSAAYFCASSPRTDSGNTIYFGEGSWLTVV.